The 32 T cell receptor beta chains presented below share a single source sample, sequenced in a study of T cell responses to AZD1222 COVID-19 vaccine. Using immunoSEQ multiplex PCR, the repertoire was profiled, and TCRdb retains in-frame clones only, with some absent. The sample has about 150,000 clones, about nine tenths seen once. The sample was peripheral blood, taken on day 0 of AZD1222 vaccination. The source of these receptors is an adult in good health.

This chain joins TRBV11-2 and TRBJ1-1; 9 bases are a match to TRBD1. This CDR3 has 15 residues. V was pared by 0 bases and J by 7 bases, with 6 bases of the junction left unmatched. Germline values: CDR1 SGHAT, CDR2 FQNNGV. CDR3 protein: CASSLDPTGGGEAFF. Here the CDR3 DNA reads TGTGCCAGCAGCTTAGATCCGACAGGGGGAGGTGAAGCTTTCTTT.

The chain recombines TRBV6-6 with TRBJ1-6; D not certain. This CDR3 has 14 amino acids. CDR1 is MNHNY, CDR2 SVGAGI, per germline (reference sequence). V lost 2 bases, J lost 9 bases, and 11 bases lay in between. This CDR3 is CASSYERIISPLHF. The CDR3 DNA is TGTGCCAGCAGTTACGAGAGGATAATTTCACCCCTCCACTTT.

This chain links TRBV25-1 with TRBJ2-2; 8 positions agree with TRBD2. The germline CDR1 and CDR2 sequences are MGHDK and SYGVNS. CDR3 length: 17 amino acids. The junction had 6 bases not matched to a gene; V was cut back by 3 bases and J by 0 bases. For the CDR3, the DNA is TGTGCCAGCAGTGATCCTAGCGGGCACGCGAACACCGGGGAGCTGTTTTTT. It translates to CASSDPSGHANTGELFF.

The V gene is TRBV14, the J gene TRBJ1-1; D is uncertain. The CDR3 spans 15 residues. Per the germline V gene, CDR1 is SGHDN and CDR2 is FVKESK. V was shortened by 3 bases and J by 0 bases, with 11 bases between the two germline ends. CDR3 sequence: CASSHKNGLNTEAFF. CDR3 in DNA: TGTGCCAGCAGCCACAAGAACGGCCTGAACACTGAAGCTTTCTTT.

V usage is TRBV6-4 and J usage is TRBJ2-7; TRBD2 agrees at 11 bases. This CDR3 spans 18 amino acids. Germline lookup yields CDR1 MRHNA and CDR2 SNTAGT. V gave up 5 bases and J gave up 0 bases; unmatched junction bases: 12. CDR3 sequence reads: CASSLGLAAPLHSYEQYF. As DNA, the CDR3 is TGTGCCAGCAGTCTGGGACTAGCGGCGCCCTTACACTCCTACGAGCAGTACTTC.

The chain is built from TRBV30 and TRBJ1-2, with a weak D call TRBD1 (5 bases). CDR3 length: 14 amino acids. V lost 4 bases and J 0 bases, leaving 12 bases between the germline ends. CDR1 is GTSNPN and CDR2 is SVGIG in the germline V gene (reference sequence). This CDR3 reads CAWTQLGANYGYTF. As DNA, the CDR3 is TGTGCCTGGACCCAACTGGGGGCTAACTATGGCTACACCTTC.

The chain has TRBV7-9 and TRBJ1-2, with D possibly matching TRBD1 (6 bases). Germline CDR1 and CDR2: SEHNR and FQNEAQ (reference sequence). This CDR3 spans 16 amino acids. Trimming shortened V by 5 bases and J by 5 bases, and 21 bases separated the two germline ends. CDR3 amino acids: CASSPKYQGFGYGYTF. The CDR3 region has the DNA TGTGCCAGCAGCCCTAAATACCAGGGGTTCGGTTATGGCTACACCTTC. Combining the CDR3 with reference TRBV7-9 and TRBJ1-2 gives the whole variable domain DTGVSQNPRHKITKRGQNVTFRCDPISEHNRLYWYRQTLGQGPEFLTYFQNEAQLEKSRLLSDRFSAERPKGSFSTLEIQRTEQGDSAMYLCASSPKYQGFGYGYTFGSGTRLTVV.

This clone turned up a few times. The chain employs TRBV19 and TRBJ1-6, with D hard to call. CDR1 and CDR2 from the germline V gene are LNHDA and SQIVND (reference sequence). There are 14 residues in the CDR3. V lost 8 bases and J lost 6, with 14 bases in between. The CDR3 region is CASQRGLPNSPLHF. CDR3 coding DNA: TGTGCCAGTCAGAGAGGACTGCCTAATTCACCCCTCCACTTT. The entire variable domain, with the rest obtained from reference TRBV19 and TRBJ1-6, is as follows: DGGITQSPKYLFRKEGQNVTLSCEQNLNHDAMYWYRQDPGQGLRLIYYSQIVNDFQKGDIAEGYSVSREKKESFPLTVTSAQKNPTAFYLCASQRGLPNSPLHFGNGTRLTVT.

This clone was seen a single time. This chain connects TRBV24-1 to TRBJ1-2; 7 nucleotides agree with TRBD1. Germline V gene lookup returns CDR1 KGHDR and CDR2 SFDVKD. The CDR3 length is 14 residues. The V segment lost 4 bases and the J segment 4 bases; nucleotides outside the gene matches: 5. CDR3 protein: CATSESGQIYGYTF. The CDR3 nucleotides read TGTGCCACCAGTGAGTCGGGACAGATCTATGGCTACACCTTC.

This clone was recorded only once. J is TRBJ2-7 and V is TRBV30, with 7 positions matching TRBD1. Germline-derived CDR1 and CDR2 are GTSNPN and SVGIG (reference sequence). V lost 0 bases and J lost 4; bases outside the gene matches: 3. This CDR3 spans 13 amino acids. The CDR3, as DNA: TGTGCCTGGAGTGTACGACAGGGATACGAGCAGTACTTC. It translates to CAWSVRQGYEQYF.

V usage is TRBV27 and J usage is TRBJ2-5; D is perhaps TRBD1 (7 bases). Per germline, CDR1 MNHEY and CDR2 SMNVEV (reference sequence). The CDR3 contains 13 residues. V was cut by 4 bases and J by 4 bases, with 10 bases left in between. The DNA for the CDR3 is TGTGCCAGCAGTTACAGGGGAGGAGAGACCCAGTACTTC. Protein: CASSYRGGETQYF.

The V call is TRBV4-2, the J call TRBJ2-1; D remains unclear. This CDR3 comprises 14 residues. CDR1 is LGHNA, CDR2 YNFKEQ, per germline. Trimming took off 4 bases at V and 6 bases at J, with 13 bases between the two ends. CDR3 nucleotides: TGTGCCAGCAGCCTAAGTACAAGCGTCAATGAGCAGTTCTTC. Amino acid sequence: CASSLSTSVNEQFF.

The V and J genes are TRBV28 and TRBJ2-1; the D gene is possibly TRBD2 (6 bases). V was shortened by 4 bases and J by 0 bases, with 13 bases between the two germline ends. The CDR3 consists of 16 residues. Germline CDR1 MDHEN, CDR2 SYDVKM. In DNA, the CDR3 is TGTGCCAGCAGTTACACGGGACTCCGCTCCTACAATGAGCAGTTCTTC. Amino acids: CASSYTGLRSYNEQFF.

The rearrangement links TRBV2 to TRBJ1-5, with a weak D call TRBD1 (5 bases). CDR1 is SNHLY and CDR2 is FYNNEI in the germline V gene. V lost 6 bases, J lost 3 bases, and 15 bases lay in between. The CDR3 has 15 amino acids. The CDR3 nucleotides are TGTGCCAGCAGCCGGGACTTCCTTAACAATCAGCCCCAGCATTTT. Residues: CASSRDFLNNQPQHF.

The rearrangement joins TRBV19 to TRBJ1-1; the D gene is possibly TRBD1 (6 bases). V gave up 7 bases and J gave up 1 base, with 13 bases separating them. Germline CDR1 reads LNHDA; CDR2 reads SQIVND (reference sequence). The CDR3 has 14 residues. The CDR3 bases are TGTGCCAGTACCCTAGGGGGAGGGAACACTGAAGCTTTCTTT. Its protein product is CASTLGGGNTEAFF.

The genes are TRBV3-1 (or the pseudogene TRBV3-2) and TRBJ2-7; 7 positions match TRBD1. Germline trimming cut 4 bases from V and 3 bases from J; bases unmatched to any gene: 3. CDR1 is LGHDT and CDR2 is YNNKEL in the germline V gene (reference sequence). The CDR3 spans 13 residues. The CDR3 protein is CASSPGQYYEQYF. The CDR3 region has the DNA TGTGCCAGCAGCCCGGGACAGTACTACGAGCAGTACTTC.

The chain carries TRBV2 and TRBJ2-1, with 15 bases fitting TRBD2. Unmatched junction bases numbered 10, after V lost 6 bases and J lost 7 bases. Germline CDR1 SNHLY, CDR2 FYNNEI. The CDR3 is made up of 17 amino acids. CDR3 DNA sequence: TGTGCCAGCAGGGATAGGACTAGCGGGGGGGCCCGGAATGAGCAGTTCTTC. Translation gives CASRDRTSGGARNEQFF.

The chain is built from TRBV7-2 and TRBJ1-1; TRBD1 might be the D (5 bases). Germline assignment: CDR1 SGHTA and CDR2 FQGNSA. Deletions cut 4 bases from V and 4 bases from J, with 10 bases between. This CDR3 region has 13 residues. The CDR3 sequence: CASSYSGTTEAFF. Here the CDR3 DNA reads TGTGCCAGCAGCTACTCCGGGACCACTGAAGCTTTCTTT.

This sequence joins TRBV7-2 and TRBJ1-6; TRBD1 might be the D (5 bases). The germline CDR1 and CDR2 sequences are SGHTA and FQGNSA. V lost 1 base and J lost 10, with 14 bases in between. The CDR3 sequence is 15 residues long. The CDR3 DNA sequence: TGTGCCAGCAGCTTAGTTGGCAGGGCCAACTCACCCCTCCACTTT. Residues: CASSLVGRANSPLHF.

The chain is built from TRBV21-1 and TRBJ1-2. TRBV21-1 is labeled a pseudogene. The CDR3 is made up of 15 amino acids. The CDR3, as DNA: TGTGCCAGCAGCAAGTCGAACCCGCGGTGGTATGGCTACACCTTC. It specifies CASSKSNPRWYGYTF.

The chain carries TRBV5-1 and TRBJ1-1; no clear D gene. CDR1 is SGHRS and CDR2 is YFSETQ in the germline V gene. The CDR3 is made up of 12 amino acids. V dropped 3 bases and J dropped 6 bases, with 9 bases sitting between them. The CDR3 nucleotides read TGCGCCAGCAGCTCCTCAGGTCCTGAAGCTTTCTTT. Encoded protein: CASSSSGPEAFF.

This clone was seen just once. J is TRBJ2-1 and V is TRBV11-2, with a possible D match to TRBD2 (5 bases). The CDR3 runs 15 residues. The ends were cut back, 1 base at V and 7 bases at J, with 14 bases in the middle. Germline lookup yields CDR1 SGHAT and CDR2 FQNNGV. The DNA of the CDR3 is TGTGCCAGCAGCTTAGGGGCCCCCCGAGGGAATGAGCAGTTCTTC. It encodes CASSLGAPRGNEQFF.

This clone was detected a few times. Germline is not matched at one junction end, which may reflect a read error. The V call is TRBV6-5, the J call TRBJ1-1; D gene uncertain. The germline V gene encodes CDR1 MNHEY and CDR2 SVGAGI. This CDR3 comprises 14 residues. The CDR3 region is CASRRTTGNAEAFF. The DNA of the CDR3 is TGTGCCAGCAGACGAACTACGGGGAACGCTGAAGCTTTCTTT.

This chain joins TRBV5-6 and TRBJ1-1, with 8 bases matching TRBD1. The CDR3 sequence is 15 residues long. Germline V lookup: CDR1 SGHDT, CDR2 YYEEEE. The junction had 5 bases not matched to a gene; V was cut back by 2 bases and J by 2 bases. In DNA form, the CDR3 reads TGTGCCAGCAGCTTAGTGCCAGGGGGCAACACTGAAGCTTTCTTT. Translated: CASSLVPGGNTEAFF.

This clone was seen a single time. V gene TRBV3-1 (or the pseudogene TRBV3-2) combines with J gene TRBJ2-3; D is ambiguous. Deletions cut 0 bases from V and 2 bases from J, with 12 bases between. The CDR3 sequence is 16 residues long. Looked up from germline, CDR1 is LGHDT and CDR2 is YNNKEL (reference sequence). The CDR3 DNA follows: TGTGCCAGCAGCCAAGATATTTGGTTGAACACAGATACGCAGTATTTT. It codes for CASSQDIWLNTDTQYF.

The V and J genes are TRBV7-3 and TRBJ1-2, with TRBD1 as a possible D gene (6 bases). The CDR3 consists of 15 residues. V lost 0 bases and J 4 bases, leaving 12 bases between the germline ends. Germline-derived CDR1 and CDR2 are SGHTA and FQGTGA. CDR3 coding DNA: TGTGCCAGCAGCTTAACCCCAGGGGACGCCTATGGCTACACCTTC. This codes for CASSLTPGDAYGYTF.

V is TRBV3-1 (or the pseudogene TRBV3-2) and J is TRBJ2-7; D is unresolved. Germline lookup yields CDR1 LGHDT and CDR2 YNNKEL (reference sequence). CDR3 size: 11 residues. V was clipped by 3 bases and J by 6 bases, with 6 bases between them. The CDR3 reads CASSQLGEQYF. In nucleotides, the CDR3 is TGTGCCAGCAGCCAGCTGGGCGAGCAGTACTTC.

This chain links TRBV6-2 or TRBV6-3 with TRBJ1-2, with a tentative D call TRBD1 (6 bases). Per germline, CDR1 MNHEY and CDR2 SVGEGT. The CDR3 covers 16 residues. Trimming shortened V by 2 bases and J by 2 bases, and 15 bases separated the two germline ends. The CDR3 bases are TGTGCCAGCAGTTACGCCGGTCGGCAGGGGAACTATGGCTACACCTTC. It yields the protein CASSYAGRQGNYGYTF.

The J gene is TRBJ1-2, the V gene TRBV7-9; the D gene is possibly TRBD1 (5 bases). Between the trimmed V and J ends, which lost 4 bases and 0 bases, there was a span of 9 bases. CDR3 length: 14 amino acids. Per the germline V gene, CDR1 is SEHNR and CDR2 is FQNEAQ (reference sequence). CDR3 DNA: TGTGCCAGCAGCTCACAGGCCCCTAACTATGGCTACACCTTC. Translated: CASSSQAPNYGYTF.

The CDR3 is CASSRQGLYTEAFF. The CDR3 coding sequence is TGTGCCAGCAGCCGACAGGGGCTTTACACTGAAGCTTTCTTT. This sequence joins TRBV11-1 and TRBJ1-1; the match to TRBD1 covers 8 bases. With 5 bases clipped from V and 3 bases from J, the junction kept 5 bases outside the gene matches. Germline CDR1 reads SGHAT; CDR2 reads FQDESV (reference sequence). This CDR3 contains 14 residues.

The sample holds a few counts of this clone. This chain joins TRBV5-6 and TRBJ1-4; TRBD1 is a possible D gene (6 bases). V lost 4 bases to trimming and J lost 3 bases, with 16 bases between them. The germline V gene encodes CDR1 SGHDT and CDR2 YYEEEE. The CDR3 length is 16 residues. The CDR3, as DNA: TGTGCCAGCAGCCCACAGGGAAGGCGGGCTAATGAAAAACTGTTTTTT. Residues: CASSPQGRRANEKLFF.

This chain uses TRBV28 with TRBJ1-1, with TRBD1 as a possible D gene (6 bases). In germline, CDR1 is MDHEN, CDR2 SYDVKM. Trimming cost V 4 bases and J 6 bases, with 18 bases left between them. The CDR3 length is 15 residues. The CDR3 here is CASSSPPPGGAEAFF. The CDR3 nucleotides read TGTGCCAGCAGTTCCCCCCCGCCGGGGGGCGCTGAAGCTTTCTTT.